This TCR beta chain was identified during a study of blood T cell repertoires in COVID-19. Study in general: Acute and convalescent COVID-19 samples came from the United States, Italy and Spain. PBMCs, B-cell-depleted T cells, or T cells were the source of the cDNA or gDNA that made up the material.

This clone was counted once. The ends were cut back, 0 bases at V and 4 bases at J, with 13 bases in the middle. Germline V CDR1 and CDR2: SGHRS, YFSETQ. This CDR3 is 15 amino acids long. Assay used: immunoSEQ multiplex PCR; TCRdb lists only in-frame clones, some missing. The repertoire holds approximately 310,000 clones, with roughly 85% as singletons. Membership in each cohort depended on participant-reported clinical history. The sample comprised PBMCs or T cells enriched from blood (not recorded which). The source is a woman in her 30s who had been exposed to COVID-19. This chain connects TRBV5-1 to TRBJ1-1; D might be TRBD1 (6 bases). CDR3 protein: CASSLEVQGTTEAFF. As DNA, the CDR3 is TGCGCCAGCAGCTTGGAGGTGCAGGGGACCACTGAAGCTTTCTTT.